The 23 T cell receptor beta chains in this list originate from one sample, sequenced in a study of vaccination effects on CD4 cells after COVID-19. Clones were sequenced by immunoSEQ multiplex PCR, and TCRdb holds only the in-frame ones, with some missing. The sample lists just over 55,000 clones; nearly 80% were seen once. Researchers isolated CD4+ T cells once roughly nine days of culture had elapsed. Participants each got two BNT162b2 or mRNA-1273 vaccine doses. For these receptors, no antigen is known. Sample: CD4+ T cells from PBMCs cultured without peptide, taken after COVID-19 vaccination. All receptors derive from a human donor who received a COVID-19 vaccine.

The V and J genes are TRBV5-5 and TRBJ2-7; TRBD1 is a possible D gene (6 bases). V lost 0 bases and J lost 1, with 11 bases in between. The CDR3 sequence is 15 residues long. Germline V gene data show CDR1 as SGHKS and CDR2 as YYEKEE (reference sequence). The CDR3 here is CASSLAPTGSYEQYF. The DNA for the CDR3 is TGTGCCAGCAGCTTGGCCCCGACAGGTTCCTACGAGCAGTACTTC.

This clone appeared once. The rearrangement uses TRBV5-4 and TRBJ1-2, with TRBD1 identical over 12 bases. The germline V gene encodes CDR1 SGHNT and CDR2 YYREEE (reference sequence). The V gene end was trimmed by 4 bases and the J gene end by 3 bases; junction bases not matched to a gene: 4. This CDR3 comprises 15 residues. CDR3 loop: CASSKGQGADYGYTF. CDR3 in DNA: TGTGCCAGCAGCAAGGGACAGGGGGCAGACTATGGCTACACCTTC.

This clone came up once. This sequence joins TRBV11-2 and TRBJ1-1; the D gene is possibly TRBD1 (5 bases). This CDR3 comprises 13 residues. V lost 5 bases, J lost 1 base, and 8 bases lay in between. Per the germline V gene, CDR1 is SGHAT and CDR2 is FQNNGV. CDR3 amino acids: CASSVTGNTEAFF. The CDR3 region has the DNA TGTGCCAGCAGCGTAACAGGGAACACTGAAGCTTTCTTT.

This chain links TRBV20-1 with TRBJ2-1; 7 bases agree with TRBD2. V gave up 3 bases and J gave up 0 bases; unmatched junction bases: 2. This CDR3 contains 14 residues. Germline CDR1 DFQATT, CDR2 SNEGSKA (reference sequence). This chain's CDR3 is CSASRDYSYNEQFF. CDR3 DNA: TGCAGTGCTAGTCGGGACTACTCCTACAATGAGCAGTTCTTC.

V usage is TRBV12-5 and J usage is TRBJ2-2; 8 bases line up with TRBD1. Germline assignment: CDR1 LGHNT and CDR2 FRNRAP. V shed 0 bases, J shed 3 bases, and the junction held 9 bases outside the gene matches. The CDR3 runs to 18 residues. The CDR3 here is CASGLVPKDRADTGELFF. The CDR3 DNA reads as TGTGCTAGTGGTTTGGTACCCAAGGACAGGGCGGACACCGGGGAGCTGTTTTTT.

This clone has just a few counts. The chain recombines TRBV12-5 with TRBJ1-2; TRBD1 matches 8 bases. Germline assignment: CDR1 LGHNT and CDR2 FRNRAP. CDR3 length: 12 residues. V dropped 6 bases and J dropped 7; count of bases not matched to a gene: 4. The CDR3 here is CASGTGAGGYTF. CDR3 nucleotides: TGTGCTAGTGGGACAGGGGCGGGTGGCTACACCTTC.

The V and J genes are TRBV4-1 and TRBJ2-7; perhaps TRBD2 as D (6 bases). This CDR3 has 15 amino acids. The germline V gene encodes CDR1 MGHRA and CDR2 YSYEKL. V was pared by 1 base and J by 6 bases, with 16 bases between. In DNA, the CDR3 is TGCGCCAGCAGCCAAGGCGCCGGGACTCCTCGCGAGCAGTACTTC. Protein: CASSQGAGTPREQYF.

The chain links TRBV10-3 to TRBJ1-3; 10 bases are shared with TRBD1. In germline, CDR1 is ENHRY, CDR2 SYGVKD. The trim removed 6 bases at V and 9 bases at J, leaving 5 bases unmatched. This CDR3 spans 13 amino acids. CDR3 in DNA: TGTGCCATCAGGGGACAGGGGAAGACCACCATATATTTT. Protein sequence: CAIRGQGKTTIYF.

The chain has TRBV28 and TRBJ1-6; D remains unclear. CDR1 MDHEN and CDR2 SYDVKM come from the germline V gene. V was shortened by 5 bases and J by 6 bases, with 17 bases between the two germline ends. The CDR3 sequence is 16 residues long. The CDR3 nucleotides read TGTGCCAGCAGTGTAACGGACGGCGCGACTAATTCACCCCTCCACTTT. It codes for CASSVTDGATNSPLHF.

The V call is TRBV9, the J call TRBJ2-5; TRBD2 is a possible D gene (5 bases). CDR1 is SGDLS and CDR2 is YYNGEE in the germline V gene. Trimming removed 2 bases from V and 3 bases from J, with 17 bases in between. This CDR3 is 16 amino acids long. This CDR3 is CASSVQPARGKETQYF. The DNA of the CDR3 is TGTGCCAGCAGCGTCCAACCGGCGAGAGGGAAAGAGACCCAGTACTTC.

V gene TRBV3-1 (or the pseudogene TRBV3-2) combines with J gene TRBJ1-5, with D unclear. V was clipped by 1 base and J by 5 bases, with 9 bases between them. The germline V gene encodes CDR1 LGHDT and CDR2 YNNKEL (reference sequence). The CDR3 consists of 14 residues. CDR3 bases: TGTGCCAGCAGCCAAGCCCCGGGTTATCAGCCCCAGCATTTT. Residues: CASSQAPGYQPQHF.

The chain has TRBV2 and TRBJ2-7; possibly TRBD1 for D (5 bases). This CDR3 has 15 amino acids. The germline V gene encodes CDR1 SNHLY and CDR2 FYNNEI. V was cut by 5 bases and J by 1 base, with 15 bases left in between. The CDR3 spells CASSITGTASYEQYF. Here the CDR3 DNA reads TGTGCCAGCAGTATTACAGGTACCGCATCCTACGAGCAGTACTTC.

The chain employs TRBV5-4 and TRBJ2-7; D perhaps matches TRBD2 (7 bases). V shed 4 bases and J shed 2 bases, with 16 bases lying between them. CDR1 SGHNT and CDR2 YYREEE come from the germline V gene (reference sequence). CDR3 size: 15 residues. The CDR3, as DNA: TGTGCCAGCAGCCGACCGGGGGGCGGCCCCTACGAGCAGTACTTC. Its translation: CASSRPGGGPYEQYF. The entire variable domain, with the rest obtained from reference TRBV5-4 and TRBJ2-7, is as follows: ETGVTQSPTHLIKTRGQQVTLRCSSQSGHNTVSWYQQALGQGPQFIFQYYREEENGRGNFPPRFSGLQFPNYSSELNVNALELDDSALYLCASSRPGGGPYEQYFGPGTRLTVT.

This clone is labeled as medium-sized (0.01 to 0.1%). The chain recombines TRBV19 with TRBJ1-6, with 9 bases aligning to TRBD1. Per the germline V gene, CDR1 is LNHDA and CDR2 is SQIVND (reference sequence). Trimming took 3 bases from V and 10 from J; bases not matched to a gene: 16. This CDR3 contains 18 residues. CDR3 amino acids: CASSIFAGKQGARSPLHF. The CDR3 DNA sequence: TGTGCCAGTAGTATCTTTGCCGGAAAACAGGGGGCGAGATCACCCCTCCACTTT.

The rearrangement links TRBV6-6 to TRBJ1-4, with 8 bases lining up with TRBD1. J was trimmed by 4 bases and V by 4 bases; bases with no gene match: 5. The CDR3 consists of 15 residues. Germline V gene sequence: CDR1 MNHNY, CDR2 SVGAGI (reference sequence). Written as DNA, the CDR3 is TGTGCCAGCAGTTCTGGGACAGGCTTTAATGAAAAACTGTTTTTT. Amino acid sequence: CASSSGTGFNEKLFF.

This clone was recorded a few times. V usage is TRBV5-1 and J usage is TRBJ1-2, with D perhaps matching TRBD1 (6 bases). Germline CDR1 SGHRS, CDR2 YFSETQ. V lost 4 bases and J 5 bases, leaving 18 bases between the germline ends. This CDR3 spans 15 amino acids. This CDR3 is CASSELQGSLYGYTF. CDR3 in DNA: TGCGCCAGCAGCGAACTCCAGGGGTCCCTTTATGGCTACACCTTC.

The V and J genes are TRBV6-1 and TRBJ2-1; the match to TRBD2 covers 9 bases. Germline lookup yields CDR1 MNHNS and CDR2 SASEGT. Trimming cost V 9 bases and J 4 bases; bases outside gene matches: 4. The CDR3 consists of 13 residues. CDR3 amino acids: CASRLAAYNEQFF. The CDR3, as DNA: TGTGCCAGTCGACTAGCGGCATACAATGAGCAGTTCTTC.

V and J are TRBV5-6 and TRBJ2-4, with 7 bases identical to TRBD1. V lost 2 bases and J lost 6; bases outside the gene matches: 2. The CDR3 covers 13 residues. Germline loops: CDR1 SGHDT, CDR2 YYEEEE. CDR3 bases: TGTGCCAGCAGCTTCTGGGACAGAAACATTCAGTACTTC. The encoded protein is CASSFWDRNIQYF.

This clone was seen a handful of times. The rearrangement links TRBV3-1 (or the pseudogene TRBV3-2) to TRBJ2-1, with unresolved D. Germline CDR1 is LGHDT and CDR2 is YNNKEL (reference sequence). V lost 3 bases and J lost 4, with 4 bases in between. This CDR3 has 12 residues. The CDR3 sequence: CASSQSYNEQFF. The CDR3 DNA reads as TGTGCCAGCAGCCAGAGTTACAATGAGCAGTTCTTC.

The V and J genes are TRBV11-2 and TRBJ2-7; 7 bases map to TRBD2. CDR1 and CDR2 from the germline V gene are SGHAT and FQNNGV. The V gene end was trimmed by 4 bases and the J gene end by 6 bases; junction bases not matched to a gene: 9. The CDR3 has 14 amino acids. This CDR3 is CASSWSLASSEQYF. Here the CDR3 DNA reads TGTGCCAGCAGCTGGTCACTAGCGAGCTCCGAGCAGTACTTC. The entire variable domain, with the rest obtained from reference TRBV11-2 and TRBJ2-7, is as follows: EAGVAQSPRYKIIEKRQSVAFWCNPISGHATLYWYQQILGQGPKLLIQFQNNGVVDDSQLPKDRFSAERLKGVDSTLKIQPAKLEDSAVYLCASSWSLASSEQYFGPGTRLTVT.

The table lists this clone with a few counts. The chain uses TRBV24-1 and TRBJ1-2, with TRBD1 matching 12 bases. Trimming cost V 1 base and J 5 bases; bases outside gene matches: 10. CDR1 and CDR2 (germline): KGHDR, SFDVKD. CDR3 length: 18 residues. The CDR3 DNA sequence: TGTGCCACCAGTGATTTAGGGGGGGGACAGGGGGCACCTTATGGCTACACCTTC. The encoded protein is CATSDLGGGQGAPYGYTF.

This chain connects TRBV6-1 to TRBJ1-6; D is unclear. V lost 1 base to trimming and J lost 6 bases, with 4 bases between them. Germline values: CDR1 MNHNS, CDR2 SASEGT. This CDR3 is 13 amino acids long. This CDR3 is CASSEGLNSPLHF. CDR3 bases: TGTGCCAGCAGTGAAGGCCTTAATTCACCCCTCCACTTT.

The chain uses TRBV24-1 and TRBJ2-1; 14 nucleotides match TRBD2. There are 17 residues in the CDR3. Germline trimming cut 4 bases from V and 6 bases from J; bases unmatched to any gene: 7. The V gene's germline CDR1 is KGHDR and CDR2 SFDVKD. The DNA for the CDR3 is TGTGCCACCAGTGACCCAGGGACTAGCGGGAGTCTCAATGAGCAGTTCTTC. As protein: CATSDPGTSGSLNEQFF.